The sequence of this TCR beta chain was determined in a study of shared clonotypes between healthy human individuals. An assay was performed, and its level was deep. The data were produced by immunoSEQ multiplex PCR, yet TCRdb's version contains in-frame clones alone and is incomplete. The sample holds over 2 million clones, approximately 90% seen once. Study-level points and caveats: Sampling used blood alone; tissue repertoires probably differ. Large sequencing depth failed to make sorted-subset sequencing complete, rarefaction showed.

The J segment lost 3 bases and the V segment lost 5 bases, leaving 8 bases of the junction unmatched. The germline V gene encodes CDR1 SGHTA and CDR2 FQGNSA. The CDR3 has 15 residues. Only one count was recorded for this clone. Antigen: not known. Sequenced sample: naive CD4+ T cells from PBMCs. The subset was: CD45RA+ positively selected. This receptor was taken from a man younger than 30 in good health. Some clones in this sample may be carry-over from other donors' samples. The chain links TRBV7-2 to TRBJ2-3, with 7 positions matching TRBD2. As DNA, the CDR3 is TGTGCCAGCAGCCCAATGGGGGGGAGAACAGATACGCAGTATTTT. This translates into CASSPMGGRTDTQYF.